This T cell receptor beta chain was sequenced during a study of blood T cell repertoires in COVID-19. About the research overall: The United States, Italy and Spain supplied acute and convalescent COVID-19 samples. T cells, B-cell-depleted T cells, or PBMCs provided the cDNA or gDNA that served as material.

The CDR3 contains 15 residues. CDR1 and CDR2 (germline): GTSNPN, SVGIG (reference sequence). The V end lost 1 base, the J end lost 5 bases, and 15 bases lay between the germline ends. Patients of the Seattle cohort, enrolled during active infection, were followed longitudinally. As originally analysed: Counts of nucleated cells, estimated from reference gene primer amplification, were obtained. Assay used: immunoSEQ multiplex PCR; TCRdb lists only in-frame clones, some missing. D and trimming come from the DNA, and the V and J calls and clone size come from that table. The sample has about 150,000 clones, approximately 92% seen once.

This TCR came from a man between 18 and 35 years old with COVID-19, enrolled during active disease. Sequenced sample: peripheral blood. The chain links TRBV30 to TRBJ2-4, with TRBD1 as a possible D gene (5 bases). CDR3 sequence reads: CAWSATLVRENIQYF. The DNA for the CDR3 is TGTGCCTGGAGTGCCACCCTCGTCAGGGAAAACATTCAGTACTTC.